This T cell receptor (beta chain) comes out of a study of T cell repertoires in cytomegalovirus infection. Study overall: Used in the study were CMV epitopes, some recently identified and HLA-C-restricted, others well-studied and HLA-B-restricted.

Concerning this clonotype: The antigen remains unidentified.

TCRdb re-called the reads through MiXCR, storing one row per CDR3 protein. The data contain around 800,000 distinct CDR3 sequences, approximately 32% of them singletons. The CDR3 is made up of 14 amino acids. The germline V gene has CDR1 MNHNY and CDR2 SVGAGI (reference sequence). The chain joins TRBV6-6 to TRBJ2-7; D might be TRBD1 or TRBD2, each matching 6 bases. The sequencing used cultured CD8+ T cells from PBMCs, collected from culture after CMV antigen stimulation. The clonotype was recovered from a human donor in good health (CMV status not recorded). Some clones in this sample may be carry-over from other donors' samples. The CDR3 is CASSEGPGAYKQYV. The CDR3 DNA sequence: TGTGCCAGCAGTGAGGGGCCGGGGGCCTACAAGCAGTACGTC.